This paragraph covers one TCR beta chain sequence. No antigen is known for it. Each population that was sorted was more than 98% pure. The data were obtained in a study of beta chain features in type 1 diabetes. Study details: Analysis included roughly 100 million sorted cells drawn from all samples. Overall study results and limits: For Type 1 diabetes patients, all four CD4+ subsets carried TCRB CDR3s that were moderately but significantly shorter.

Isolated RNA was reverse transcribed in full, so expressed TCRB transcripts were sequenced. Profiled with immunoSEQ multiplex PCR; TCRdb holds only in-frame clones, not every one. Here the sample spans approximately 15,000 clones, more than 70% being singletons. The sample comprised stem cell memory CD4+ T cells from blood. The clonotype comes from a woman younger than 35 with type 1 diabetes.

The DNA for the CDR3 is TGTGCCATCAGGCAGACAGGGGACACTGAAGCTTTCTTT. This translates into CAIRQTGDTEAFF. The gene calls are TRBV10-3 and TRBJ1-1; TRBD1 agrees at 8 bases. The V gene's germline CDR1 is ENHRY and CDR2 SYGVKD. V shed 6 bases, J shed 3 bases, and the junction held 3 bases outside the gene matches. The CDR3 spans 13 residues.